The rows below give T cell receptor beta chains drawn from one sample of a study of cytomegalovirus exposure and HLA in healthy donors. TCRdb's table, derived via immunoSEQ multiplex PCR, lists solely in-frame clones and lacks some. The sample contains hundreds of thousands of clones, more than 75% of which appear only once. The sample taken for sequencing was PBMCs. These receptors all come from a woman between 18 and 30 years old in good health and CMV-seropositive. The CDR3 runs from the conserved cysteine through the conserved F or W. Part of the rows lack a size; the others show once, few, many or a class for expanded clones.

>TRBV28|15|TRBJ2-7|once
CASSGTGVGPTEQYF
>TRBV18|12|TRBJ2-7|.
CASSRDRDEQYF
>TRBV2|11|TRBJ2-3|.
CASRTGDTQYF
>TRBV9|15|TRBJ1-3|.
CASSGTGNSGNTIYF
>TRBV11-2|14|TRBJ2-7|once
CASSPFPSSYEQYF
>TRBV5-1|15|TRBJ1-1|.
CASSLRTGGGTEAFF
>TRBV7-9|15|TRBJ1-2|.
CASDRGIPNYEGYTF
>TRBV5-1|15|TRBJ2-1|.
CASSLAGHGSNEQFF
>TRBV27|20|TRBJ1-4|once
CASSLSGSGQGRRHNEKLFF
>TRBV30|13|TRBJ1-2|.
CACREDSSGGYTF
>TRBV5-8|14|TRBJ2-1|.
CASSRGRGYNEQFF
>TRBV7-9|14|TRBJ2-1|.
CASSYPYGMDEQFF
>TRBV27|19|TRBJ2-2|.
CASSWYRGWSGRDTGELFF
>TRBV5-4|17|TRBJ2-7|.
CASSFFPRLAGGYEQYF
>TRBV6-5|15|TRBJ2-3|.
CASSYRGTYTDTQYF
>TRBV2|13|TRBJ1-5|.
CASNGFSNQPQHF
>TRBV2|14|TRBJ2-6|.
CASRDGVGANVLTF
>TRBV28|14|TRBJ2-7|.
CASSLEGLVREQYF
>TRBV7-9|16|TRBJ2-1|.
CASSSMTSGSSHEQFF
>TRBV15|16|TRBJ2-1|.
CATSRDLGQGPNEQFF
>TRBV2|14|TRBJ2-3|.
CASRTSGSADTQYF
>TRBV4-2|16|TRBJ2-5|.
CASSHYLQGIQETQYF
>TRBV9|15|TRBJ1-4|.
CASSVGSGVNEKLFF
>TRBV7-9|14|TRBJ2-7|.
CASSPGGGLYEQYF
>TRBV9|15|TRBJ1-1|.
CASSMGQAANTEAFF
>TRBV6-5|15|TRBJ2-7|few
CASSPTSGMTYEQYF
>TRBV27|13|TRBJ2-7|.
CASSPTGAYEQYF
>TRBV30|13|TRBJ1-4|.
CAWTDRGVEKLFF
>TRBV18|15|TRBJ2-7|.
CASSPSGTGNYEQYF
>TRBV28|12|TRBJ1-5|.
CASSFERQPQHF
>TRBV6-6|14|TRBJ1-1|.
CASSYGGGNTEAFF
>TRBV28|13|TRBJ1-2|.
CASSLNRDYGYTF